One and the same sample provided the 22 T cell receptor beta chains below, sequenced in a study of OX40 agonist ivuxolimab in advanced cancers. The assay was immunoSEQ multiplex PCR, and TCRdb's table has in-frame clones only and misses some. The sample has tens of thousands of clones, 85% to 90% seen once. The sample in question was CD4+ or CD8+ T cells sorted from blood, obtained in a trial of the OX40 agonist ivuxolimab. The receptors here all came from an adult with an advanced solid tumor such as melanoma, head and neck, liver or kidney cancer.

This chain connects TRBV12-1 to TRBJ1-1. TRBV12-1 is labeled a pseudogene. CDR3 length equals 15 residues. CDR3 bases: TGTGCCAGCACCATCCTCGGGGGGGAGGACACTGAAGCTTTCTTT. Encoded protein: CASTILGGEDTEAFF.

This clone is a singleton in its sample. CDR3 in amino acids: CASSPSGGAGDEQYF. The CDR3 DNA follows: TGTGCCAGCAGTCCCTCAGGGGGCGCTGGGGACGAGCAGTACTTC. J is TRBJ2-7 and V is TRBV7-9; 8 nucleotides match TRBD1. There are 15 residues in the CDR3. From germline, CDR1 is SEHNR and CDR2 FQNEAQ (reference sequence). V dropped 6 bases and J dropped 5; count of bases not matched to a gene: 12.

The table lists this clone with a count of one. V usage is TRBV4-1 and J usage is TRBJ1-1; 11 nucleotides align to TRBD1. The CDR3 has 18 residues. The V and J ends lost 2 bases and 3 bases, in that order; junction bases with no gene match: 11. Germline CDR1 is MGHRA and CDR2 is YSYEKL. This chain's CDR3 is CASSQKIMGQGGYTEAFF. CDR3 nucleotides: TGCGCCAGCAGCCAAAAAATAATGGGACAGGGGGGATACACTGAAGCTTTCTTT.

This chain links TRBV25-1 with TRBJ2-7; no clear D. Germline lookup yields CDR1 MGHDK and CDR2 SYGVNS. The CDR3 has 12 amino acids. Trimming took off 3 bases at V and 4 bases at J, with 7 bases between the two ends. The CDR3 here is CASSDRRYEQYF. The CDR3 nucleotides are TGTGCCAGCAGTGACAGGCGTTACGAGCAGTACTTC.

The V gene is TRBV19, the J gene TRBJ1-1, with D maybe TRBD1 (5 bases). The V gene lost 4 bases and the J gene lost 8 bases, with 14 bases spanning the gap. Germline lookup yields CDR1 LNHDA and CDR2 SQIVND (reference sequence). The CDR3 has 13 residues. The CDR3 DNA reads as TGTGCCAGTAGTAAGCCCACAGGATTCGAAGCTTTCTTT. Translation: CASSKPTGFEAFF.

The V and J genes are TRBV7-8 and TRBJ2-7, with D maybe TRBD2 (5 bases). This CDR3 is 15 amino acids long. V lost 0 bases and J 3 bases, leaving 12 bases between the germline ends. Germline V lookup: CDR1 SGHVS, CDR2 FQNEAQ. In DNA, the CDR3 is TGTGCCAGCAGCTTAGCGGGGAGCCTCTACTACGAGCAGTACTTC. Protein product: CASSLAGSLYYEQYF.

This chain joins TRBV15 and TRBJ1-2; 10 bases match TRBD1. From germline, CDR1 is LNHNV and CDR2 YYDKDF (reference sequence). The J segment lost 0 bases and the V segment lost 2 bases, leaving 9 bases of the junction unmatched. The CDR3 runs 18 residues. The CDR3 protein is CATSRTKGQGKTNYGYTF. The CDR3 DNA reads as TGTGCCACCAGCAGAACTAAGGGACAGGGGAAAACTAACTATGGCTACACCTTC. Looking up the rest from reference TRBV15 and TRBJ1-2 gives the full variable domain: DAMVIQNPRYQVTQFGKPVTLSCSQTLNHNVMYWYQQKSSQAPKLLFHYYDKDFNNEADTPDNFQSRRPNTSFCFLDIRSPGLGDTAMYLCATSRTKGQGKTNYGYTFGSGTRLTVV.

The V gene is TRBV6-5, the J gene TRBJ2-2; D might be TRBD1 or TRBD2, each matching 5 bases. Trimming cost V 0 bases and J 6 bases, with 11 bases left between them. The CDR3 is 15 residues long. Germline V gene sequence: CDR1 MNHEY, CDR2 SVGAGI. In DNA form, the CDR3 reads TGTGCCAGCAGTTACTCGAGGGGACCACCCGGGGAGCTGTTTTTT. This encodes CASSYSRGPPGELFF.

J is TRBJ1-2 and V is TRBV2; tentative D call: TRBD1 (5 bases). This CDR3 is 17 amino acids long. Trimming took off 2 bases at V and 0 bases at J, with 16 bases between the two ends. CDR1 SNHLY and CDR2 FYNNEI come from the germline V gene. The CDR3 loop is CASSERVMLGANYGYTF. The CDR3 DNA follows: TGTGCCAGCAGTGAAAGAGTAATGCTGGGGGCTAACTATGGCTACACCTTC.

This clone was seen a handful of times. The junction does not match germline at one end; this may be a read error. The V call is TRBV6-1, the J call TRBJ1-6; D is uncertain. The CDR3 is 13 amino acids. CDR1 is MNHNS, CDR2 SASEGT, per germline. CDR3 in DNA: TGTGCCAGCAATGAAGACCCAGATTCACCCCTCCACTTT. This encodes CASNEDPDSPLHF.

The rearrangement joins TRBV6-1 to TRBJ2-3; 7 bases are shared with TRBD2. The CDR3 sequence is 15 residues long. V shed 3 bases, J shed 4 bases, and the junction held 7 bases outside the gene matches. Per the germline V gene, CDR1 is MNHNS and CDR2 is SASEGT. CDR3 region: CASSEVGLGADTQYF. CDR3 coding DNA: TGTGCCAGCAGTGAGGTAGGACTAGGGGCAGATACGCAGTATTTT.

V gene TRBV27 combines with J gene TRBJ1-4; tentative D call: TRBD1 (6 bases). The CDR3 loop spans 13 amino acids. V lost 6 bases, J lost 8 bases, and 13 bases lay in between. Germline assignment: CDR1 MNHEY and CDR2 SMNVEV (reference sequence). CDR3 residues: CASRPGGGEKLFF. CDR3 in DNA: TGTGCCAGCAGGCCGGGAGGGGGGGAAAAACTGTTTTTT.

Worth noting for this clone: At one of its ends the junction is not consistent with the germline gene, which may arise from a read error. Distinct nucleotide sequences in the sample also encode this CDR3. The genes are TRBV2 and TRBJ2-3; maybe TRBD1 (6 bases). This CDR3 spans 13 amino acids. Per the germline V gene, CDR1 is SNHLY and CDR2 is FYNNEI. The CDR3 sequence: CARGQQSTDTQYF. As DNA, the CDR3 is TGTGCCAGAGGACAGCAGAGCACAGATACGCAATATTTT.

J is TRBJ2-3 and V is TRBV7-8; 7 positions agree with TRBD1. Germline CDR1 SGHVS, CDR2 FQNEAQ. This CDR3 contains 15 residues. The junction had 5 bases not matched to a gene; V was cut back by 5 bases and J by 0 bases. The CDR3 protein is CASSLQTGSTDTQYF. The CDR3 DNA follows: TGTGCCAGCAGCCTACAGACAGGGAGCACAGATACGCAGTATTTT.

The V call is TRBV27, the J call TRBJ2-3; no clear D gene. Germline V gene data show CDR1 as MNHEY and CDR2 as SMNVEV (reference sequence). The V end was cut by 5 bases, the J end by 1 base, with 4 bases between. This CDR3 contains 12 residues. The CDR3 nucleotides read TGTGCCAGCAGTCCCGGCACAGATACGCAGTATTTT. It yields the protein CASSPGTDTQYF.

This clone came up once. This chain links TRBV19 with TRBJ2-2; 8 positions match TRBD1. Germline V gene data show CDR1 as LNHDA and CDR2 as SQIVND (reference sequence). V shed 8 bases, J shed 2 bases, and the junction held 4 bases outside the gene matches. The CDR3 is 14 amino acids. The CDR3 is CASSTGENTGELFF. As DNA, the CDR3 is TGTGCCAGTTCGACAGGGGAAAACACCGGGGAGCTGTTTTTT.

The chain is built from TRBV7-9 and TRBJ2-1, with D unclear. The germline V and J ends were trimmed by 1 base and 5 bases, with 18 bases remaining between them. The CDR3 runs 17 residues. Germline-derived CDR1 and CDR2 are SEHNR and FQNEAQ (reference sequence). The CDR3 bases are TGTGCCAGCAGCTTAGTAATGGGGTCGCTCCGTCACAATGAGCAGTTCTTC. Protein product: CASSLVMGSLRHNEQFF.

This rearrangement joins TRBV27 to TRBJ1-6; no clear D gene. CDR3 length equals 18 residues. Germline V gene data show CDR1 as MNHEY and CDR2 as SMNVEV (reference sequence). The ends were cut back, 0 bases at V and 0 bases at J, with 12 bases in the middle. CDR3 nucleotide sequence: TGTGCCAGCAGTTTATCGGCCGGGTTTGCCTCCTATAATTCACCCCTCCACTTT. This sequence encodes CASSLSAGFASYNSPLHF.

In its sample, this clone was seen a few times. The CDR3 DNA reads as TGTGCCAGCGAACAGATTTCGAACTATGGCTACACCTTC. Protein: CASEQISNYGYTF. This chain connects TRBV6-1 to TRBJ1-2; D call uncertain. This CDR3 is built from 13 residues. Trimming left V 8 bases short and J 2 bases short, with 12 bases between. The germline gives CDR1 MNHNS, CDR2 SASEGT.

CDR3 protein: CASSPGTGDWETQYF. In DNA, the CDR3 is TGTGCCAGCAGCCCAGGGACAGGGGATTGGGAGACCCAGTACTTC. The V call is TRBV7-9, the J call TRBJ2-5; 10 positions agree with TRBD1. CDR3 length: 15 amino acids. Germline V gene sequence: CDR1 SEHNR, CDR2 FQNEAQ (reference sequence). Trimming removed 5 bases from V and 5 bases from J; junction bases left unmatched: 8.

V usage is TRBV11-2 and J usage is TRBJ2-1; D possibly corresponds to TRBD1 (6 bases). CDR1 and CDR2 from the germline V gene are SGHAT and FQNNGV. Trimming took 2 bases from V and 8 from J, leaving 10 bases between them. The CDR3 length is 13 residues. CDR3: CASSLLRGDEQFF. CDR3 bases: TGTGCCAGCAGCTTACTCAGGGGCGATGAGCAGTTCTTC.

The V gene is TRBV7-9, the J gene TRBJ2-7; TRBD2 is a possible D gene (6 bases). Germline loops: CDR1 SEHNR, CDR2 FQNEAQ (reference sequence). V was shortened by 3 bases and J by 6 bases, with 12 bases between the two germline ends. The CDR3 extends over 13 amino acids. CDR3 loop: CASSLSGVREQYF. The DNA of the CDR3 is TGTGCCAGCAGCTTGTCGGGAGTTCGCGAGCAGTACTTC.